Described below is a single TCR beta chain sequence and its context. The assay was immunoSEQ multiplex PCR, and TCRdb's table has in-frame clones only and misses some. The data contain 150,000 or so clones, 85% to 90% of them singletons. The entry originates in a study of blood T cell repertoires in COVID-19. The V end was cut by 2 bases, the J end by 4 bases, with 6 bases between. Germline V gives CDR1 MNHNY, CDR2 SVGAGI (reference sequence). The CDR3 length is 13 residues. Sequences were obtained from peripheral blood. V usage is TRBV6-6 and J usage is TRBJ2-1, with unresolved D. This clonotype was obtained from a man older than 75 with acute or convalescent COVID-19. In nucleotides, the CDR3 is TGTGCCAGCAGTTACGTCTCTTACAATGAGCAGTTCTTC. The encoded protein is CASSYVSYNEQFF.